This TCR beta chain was retrieved from a study of blood T cells in healthy people across ages. The use of a sample-barcoded 5' primer and a J-beta primer mix characterized a second PCR of 7 to 11 cycles. TCRdb used MiXCR to reprocess the 5' RACE reads, holding one entry per CDR3 protein. The repertoire holds 1.5 million to 2 million distinct CDR3 sequences, with about 49% as singletons. This clonotype has just a few counts. The CDR3 consists of 15 residues. V shed 5 bases and J shed 1 base, with 14 bases lying between them. The origin of this receptor is a woman in her thirties or forties in good health. The sample was blood. This rearrangement joins TRBV12-3 or TRBV12-4 to TRBJ1-1; D is undetermined. The CDR3 sequence is CASSPDLNANTEAFF. The CDR3 DNA follows: TGTGCCAGCAGTCCCGACCTGAATGCGAACACTGAAGCTTTCTTT.